A single sample is the source of the 20 T cell receptor beta chains below, sequenced in a study of cytomegalovirus exposure and HLA in healthy donors. Primers: 60 Vbeta forward and 13 Jbeta reverse. Repertoires were generated with immunoSEQ multiplex PCR, while TCRdb's copy carries only in-frame clones and drops some. The sample has 95,000 to 130,000 clones; 60% to 85% are singletons. Sequencing input: PBMCs. Every receptor here comes from a woman between 18 and 29 years old in good health and CMV-seronegative.

This chain joins TRBV30 and TRBJ1-1, with a weak D call TRBD1 (5 bases). CDR1 is GTSNPN, CDR2 SVGIG, per germline (reference sequence). Trimming removed 4 bases at V and 8 bases at J, with 11 bases between. CDR3 length: 11 amino acids. The CDR3 here is CAWNTYREAFF. Written as DNA, the CDR3 is TGTGCCTGGAATACCTACAGGGAAGCTTTCTTT.

V gene TRBV28 combines with J gene TRBJ1-2, with 9 bases that match TRBD1. Germline CDR1 MDHEN, CDR2 SYDVKM. V lost 5 bases, J lost 2 bases, and 9 bases stayed unmatched. The CDR3 contains 16 residues. Here the CDR3 DNA reads TGTGCCAGCAGTCTAGGGACAGGGAACCGCAACTATGGCTACACCTTC. Protein sequence: CASSLGTGNRNYGYTF.

V and J are TRBV6-1 and TRBJ1-1; TRBD1 is a possible D gene (6 bases). The V end was cut by 1 base, the J end by 3 bases, with 12 bases between. This CDR3 comprises 15 residues. Germline CDR1 reads MNHNS; CDR2 reads SASEGT. The CDR3 is CASSEGGLRDTEAFF. The CDR3, as DNA: TGTGCCAGCAGTGAAGGGGGGCTCAGGGACACTGAAGCTTTCTTT.

The rearrangement links TRBV4-1 to TRBJ1-3; 8 positions match TRBD1. J gave up 8 bases and V 2 bases, and 5 bases lay outside the gene matches. This CDR3 contains 14 residues. Germline V gene lookup returns CDR1 MGHRA and CDR2 YSYEKL. CDR3 bases: TGCGCCAGCAGCCAACTTGGACAGGGAGACACCATATATTTT. Translation: CASSQLGQGDTIYF.

The chain combines TRBV5-4 with TRBJ2-3; 9 bases agree with TRBD2. The J segment lost 6 bases and the V segment lost 3 bases, leaving 11 bases of the junction unmatched. The germline V gene encodes CDR1 SGHNT and CDR2 YYREEE (reference sequence). The CDR3 sequence is 16 residues long. CDR3 residues: CASSSGLARGGDTQYF. The DNA of the CDR3 is TGTGCCAGCAGCTCAGGACTAGCGCGGGGTGGGGATACGCAGTATTTT.

This clone is a singleton in its sample. The rearrangement links TRBV13 to TRBJ2-1; 9 nucleotides agree with TRBD2. The CDR3 is 15 residues long. V lost 5 bases, J lost 6 bases, and 8 bases stayed unmatched. Germline loops: CDR1 PRHDT, CDR2 FYEKMQ (reference sequence). CDR3 in amino acids: CASSVRGLAGNEQFF. CDR3 coding DNA: TGTGCCAGCAGCGTAAGGGGACTAGCAGGCAATGAGCAGTTCTTC.

This clone was detected once. The J gene is TRBJ1-1, the V gene TRBV7-6; a possible D gene is TRBD1 (6 bases). Germline CDR1 and CDR2: SGHVS and FNYEAQ. Trimming left V 3 bases short and J 3 bases short, with 11 bases between. The CDR3 is made up of 14 amino acids. The CDR3 DNA is TGTGCCAGCAGCTTTAGGGGGTGGGACACTGAAGCTTTCTTT. This translates into CASSFRGWDTEAFF. The variable domain in full, completed from reference TRBV7-6 and TRBJ1-1, reads GAGVSQSPRYKVTKRGQDVALRCDPISGHVSLYWYRQALGQGPEFLTYFNYEAQQDKSGLPNDRFSAERPEGSISTLTIQRTEQRDSAMYRCASSFRGWDTEAFFGQGTRLTVV.

The table lists this clone with a few counts. The V and J genes are TRBV27 and TRBJ2-7; 8 positions agree with TRBD2. The length of the CDR3 is 14 residues. The trim removed 10 bases at V and 6 bases at J, leaving 14 bases unmatched. Germline V gene lookup returns CDR1 MNHEY and CDR2 SMNVEV (reference sequence). CDR3 sequence reads: CATSRGGIMGEQYF. The CDR3 DNA follows: TGTGCCACCTCACGGGGGGGTATAATGGGCGAGCAGTACTTC.

This clone has a handful of counts. The chain employs TRBV5-1 and TRBJ1-1; a weak D match, TRBD1 (5 bases). CDR1 and CDR2 (germline): SGHRS, YFSETQ. CDR3 length: 14 amino acids. V was pared by 1 base and J by 0 bases, with 7 bases between. The CDR3 loop is CASSLTGLNTEAFF. CDR3 DNA sequence: TGCGCCAGCAGCTTGACAGGTTTGAACACTGAAGCTTTCTTT. Complete variable domain (other parts from reference TRBV5-1 and TRBJ1-1): KAGVTQTPRYLIKTRGQQVTLSCSPISGHRSVSWYQQTPGQGLQFLFEYFSETQRNKGNFPGRFSGRQFSNSRSEMNVSTLELGDSALYLCASSLTGLNTEAFFGQGTRLTVV.

The chain joins TRBV2 to TRBJ1-5; D gene unclear. Germline-derived CDR1 and CDR2 are SNHLY and FYNNEI. The length of the CDR3 is 14 residues. Trimming pared 6 bases from V and 5 bases from J, leaving 14 bases between. In DNA form, the CDR3 reads TGTGCCAGCAGCGAGACTCCCTCGTATCAGCCCCAGCATTTT. As protein: CASSETPSYQPQHF.

This chain uses TRBV6-1 with TRBJ1-5; D may be TRBD1 (6 bases). V was pared by 4 bases and J by 2 bases, with 21 bases between. The CDR3 has 18 amino acids. Germline CDR1 and CDR2: MNHNS and SASEGT. DNA of the CDR3: TGTGCCAGCAGTGCCGGGACACCGGTACCTGGGGGCAATCAGCCCCAGCATTTT. Translation gives CASSAGTPVPGGNQPQHF.

A few counts support this clone. V gene TRBV6-4 combines with J gene TRBJ2-2; TRBD1 matches 8 bases. After removal of 0 bases from V and 2 bases from J, the junction contained 5 bases not matched to a gene. Germline loops: CDR1 MRHNA, CDR2 SNTAGT. The CDR3 totals 17 residues. DNA of the CDR3: TGTGCCAGCAGTGACTCGTCCGGACAGGGTAACACCGGGGAGCTGTTTTTT. Translation gives CASSDSSGQGNTGELFF.

The CDR3, as DNA: TGTGCCAGCAGCGCCCGGGAGGGGAGGCACGGTACTGAAGCTTTCTTT. Residues: CASSAREGRHGTEAFF. The chain has TRBV7-9 and TRBJ1-1; D possibly corresponds to TRBD1 (5 bases). Germline lookup yields CDR1 SEHNR and CDR2 FQNEAQ (reference sequence). The germline V and J ends were trimmed by 5 bases and 5 bases, with 21 bases remaining between them. CDR3 length: 16 residues.

This clone has more than one count but fewer than ten. This chain connects TRBV5-1 to TRBJ2-5; 7 bases match TRBD2. The V gene end was trimmed by 0 bases and the J gene end by 2 bases; junction bases not matched to a gene: 7. The germline V gene has CDR1 SGHRS and CDR2 YFSETQ. CDR3 size: 16 residues. The CDR3 DNA is TGCGCCAGCAGCTTGGAGCGGGGCCTAGGGCAAGAGACCCAGTACTTC. Encoded protein: CASSLERGLGQETQYF.

The chain is built from TRBV4-1 and TRBJ1-1; D gene ambiguous. The CDR3 length is 13 residues. The V end lost 1 base, the J end lost 3 bases, and 6 bases lay between the germline ends. Germline V gene sequence: CDR1 MGHRA, CDR2 YSYEKL. The CDR3 nucleotides are TGCGCCAGCAGCCAAGTCGGGGACACTGAAGCTTTCTTT. Residues: CASSQVGDTEAFF.

The chain is built from TRBV27 and TRBJ2-1; 13 nucleotides line up with TRBD2. Per germline, CDR1 MNHEY and CDR2 SMNVEV (reference sequence). The CDR3 runs 17 residues. Trimming removed 1 base from V and 6 bases from J; junction bases left unmatched: 6. In DNA form, the CDR3 reads TGTGCCAGCAGTTTATTACTAGCGGGGGGGCCTAGCAATGAGCAGTTCTTC. Its translation is CASSLLLAGGPSNEQFF.

The chain combines TRBV29-1 with TRBJ1-2, with TRBD1 identical over 8 bases. The CDR3 extends over 13 amino acids. V gave up 4 bases and J gave up 10 bases; unmatched junction bases: 11. Germline CDR1 is SQVTM and CDR2 is ANQGSEA. CDR3 nucleotides: TGCAGCGTTGCTTCGAGGGACAGGACCTACTACACCTTC. Protein: CSVASRDRTYYTF.

This clone was seen a handful of times. V and J are TRBV7-9 and TRBJ1-4; TRBD1 is a possible D gene (6 bases). The CDR3 contains 16 residues. Germline CDR1 reads SEHNR; CDR2 reads FQNEAQ (reference sequence). V gave up 5 bases and J gave up 5 bases, with 18 bases separating them. The CDR3 loop reads CASSQVGAWANEKLFF. Written as DNA, the CDR3 is TGTGCCAGCAGCCAGGTGGGGGCGTGGGCGAATGAAAAACTGTTTTTT.

The chain carries TRBV2 and TRBJ1-1; TRBD1 aligns across 7 bases. J was trimmed by 0 bases and V by 5 bases; bases with no gene match: 3. The CDR3 spans 14 residues. From germline, CDR1 is SNHLY and CDR2 FYNNEI. The CDR3 DNA is TGTGCCAGCAGTCGGCAGGGGGTGAACACTGAAGCTTTCTTT. This translates into CASSRQGVNTEAFF. Looking up the rest from reference TRBV2 and TRBJ1-1 gives the full variable domain: EPEVTQTPSHQVTQMGQEVILRCVPISNHLYFYWYRQILGQKVEFLVSFYNNEISEKSEIFDDQFSVERPDGSNFTLKIRSTKLEDSAMYFCASSRQGVNTEAFFGQGTRLTVV.

This clone was seen a single time. The rearrangement uses TRBV30 and TRBJ2-3; weak D call: TRBD2 (5 bases). The germline CDR1 and CDR2 sequences are GTSNPN and SVGIG (reference sequence). Deletions cut 0 bases from V and 5 bases from J, with 15 bases between. The CDR3 is made up of 15 amino acids. The CDR3 spells CAWSVPSGVRDTQYF. The CDR3 DNA reads as TGTGCCTGGAGTGTTCCGAGCGGTGTAAGAGATACGCAGTATTTT. The full variable domain, its missing parts supplied by reference TRBV30 and TRBJ2-3, is SQTIHQWPATLVQPVGSPLSLECTVEGTSNPNLYWYRQAAGRGLQLLFYSVGIGQISSEVPQNLSASRPQDRQFILSSKKLLLSDSGFYLCAWSVPSGVRDTQYFGPGTRLTVL.